This T cell receptor (beta chain) was obtained from a study of vaccination and CD4 T cells after COVID-19. A word on this clonotype: Its antigen is unidentified.

The study sequenced cultured CD4+ T cell DNA using the Oncomine TCR Beta short-read assay. TCRdb called the PCR reads again in MiXCR, with one record for every CDR3 protein. The sample includes about 13,000 distinct CDR3 sequences, 40% to 50% of them seen just once. Treatment specified: roughly 11-day PBMC culture with coronavirus spike peptide pools or control peptides (ViraFEST assay). Trimming took 6 bases from V and 9 from J; bases not matched to a gene: 11. Germline CDR1 reads SNHLY; CDR2 reads FYNNEI. The CDR3 runs 15 residues. This clonotype was obtained from a human donor who had recovered from COVID-19. Input material: CD4+ T cells from blood, cultured in vitro. The V call is TRBV2, the J call TRBJ2-3; 11 bases are shared with TRBD2. The CDR3: CASRPSTSGIRTQYF. The CDR3 coding sequence is TGTGCCAGCAGACCTTCGACTAGCGGGATAAGAACGCAGTATTTT.